The 16 T cell receptor beta chains in this list originate from one sample, sequenced in a study of blood T cell repertoires in COVID-19. Profiling relied on immunoSEQ multiplex PCR, and the TCRdb table lists in-frame clones only, not all of them. The data contain hundreds of thousands of clones, about 82% of them singletons. The sample was peripheral blood. The receptors were sampled from an elderly woman with COVID-19, enrolled during active disease.

CDR3 in amino acids: CATGPRLSNQPQHF. The CDR3 DNA sequence: TGTGCCACCGGTCCTAGGTTGAGCAATCAGCCCCAGCATTTT. The chain combines TRBV24-1 with TRBJ1-5; D gene unclear. This CDR3 contains 14 residues. Looked up from germline, CDR1 is KGHDR and CDR2 is SFDVKD. Between the trimmed V and J ends, which lost 9 bases and 1 base, there was a span of 12 bases.

The V and J genes are TRBV5-6 and TRBJ1-3, with 7 bases identical to TRBD1. This CDR3 region has 14 residues. In germline, CDR1 is SGHDT, CDR2 YYEEEE. Trimming removed 8 bases from V and 1 base from J; junction bases left unmatched: 6. CDR3 sequence reads: CASVKQGSGNTIYF. The CDR3 nucleotides are TGTGCCAGTGTAAAACAGGGGTCTGGAAACACCATATATTTT. Supplemented by reference TRBV5-6 and TRBJ1-3, the full variable domain reads DAGVTQSPTHLIKTRGQQVTLRCSPKSGHDTVSWYQQALGQGPQFIFQYYEEEERQRGNFPDRFSGHQFPNYSSELNVNALLLGDSALYLCASVKQGSGNTIYFGEGSWLTVV.

The V and J genes are TRBV5-1 and TRBJ2-1; 11 bases map to TRBD2. The V gene end was trimmed by 4 bases and the J gene end by 6 bases; junction bases not matched to a gene: 6. This CDR3 comprises 15 residues. The germline CDR1 and CDR2 sequences are SGHRS and YFSETQ. The CDR3 protein is CASSIAGGSFNEQFF. The DNA of the CDR3 is TGCGCCAGCAGCATAGCGGGGGGGTCGTTCAATGAGCAGTTCTTC.

The V call is TRBV5-1, the J call TRBJ2-2; 8 nucleotides align to TRBD1. CDR1 and CDR2 (germline): SGHRS, YFSETQ. The trim removed 2 bases at V and 4 bases at J, leaving 7 bases unmatched. This CDR3 region has 16 residues. The CDR3 DNA sequence: TGCGCCAGCAGCTTTGGACAGGGTACGGGCACCGGGGAGCTGTTTTTT. This sequence encodes CASSFGQGTGTGELFF.

V usage is TRBV5-1 and J usage is TRBJ2-7; 9 bases map to TRBD1. Germline-derived CDR1 and CDR2 are SGHRS and YFSETQ. The CDR3 has 14 residues. V was clipped by 3 bases and J by 3 bases; unmatched bases: 4. The CDR3 spells CASSSGTGRYEQYF. In DNA, the CDR3 is TGCGCCAGCAGCTCCGGGACAGGGCGCTACGAGCAGTACTTC.

This chain uses TRBV5-1 with TRBJ1-5; a possible D gene is TRBD1 (5 bases). In germline, CDR1 is SGHRS, CDR2 YFSETQ. Trimming took off 3 bases at V and 2 bases at J, with 9 bases between the two ends. There are 14 residues in the CDR3. Here the CDR3 DNA reads TGCGCCAGCAGCTCAGGGAATGGCAATCAGCCCCAGCATTTT. Translation: CASSSGNGNQPQHF.

The V gene is TRBV5-1, the J gene TRBJ2-2; D is ambiguous. Germline CDR1 is SGHRS and CDR2 is YFSETQ. Between the trimmed V and J ends, which lost 5 bases and 0 bases, there was a span of 8 bases. This CDR3 comprises 14 residues. CDR3 nucleotides: TGCGCCAGCAGTTCTCCTACGAACACCGGGGAGCTGTTTTTT. Amino acids: CASSSPTNTGELFF.

The gene calls are TRBV18 and TRBJ2-7, with D perhaps TRBD1 (5 bases). The CDR3 runs to 12 residues. CDR1 and CDR2 (germline): KGHSH, LQKENI. V gave up 3 bases and J gave up 5 bases, with 8 bases separating them. In nucleotides, the CDR3 is TGTGCCAGCTCACCGCGCAGGGACGAGCAGTACTTC. Amino acids: CASSPRRDEQYF.

This clone was counted a single time. In nucleotides, the CDR3 is TGTGCCAGCAGCTTAGCGGGGGGGGGTCAGCCCCAGCATTTT. It yields the protein CASSLAGGGQPQHF. The chain carries TRBV7-9 and TRBJ1-5; TRBD1 is a possible D gene (5 bases). This CDR3 is built from 14 residues. Germline V gene lookup returns CDR1 SEHNR and CDR2 FQNEAQ (reference sequence). Trimming stripped 0 bases from V and 6 bases from J, with 9 bases between. Combining the CDR3 with reference TRBV7-9 and TRBJ1-5 gives the whole variable domain DTGVSQNPRHKITKRGQNVTFRCDPISEHNRLYWYRQTLGQGPEFLTYFQNEAQLEKSRLLSDRFSAERPKGSFSTLEIQRTEQGDSAMYLCASSLAGGGQPQHFGDGTRLSIL.

The chain has TRBV30 and TRBJ2-2, with 7 nucleotides matching TRBD2. With V trimmed by 2 bases and J by 7 bases, 10 bases remained unmatched. The germline V gene encodes CDR1 GTSNPN and CDR2 SVGIG (reference sequence). This CDR3 is built from 15 residues. The CDR3 region is CAWSRDGRRSGELFF. CDR3 sequence (DNA): TGTGCCTGGAGTCGGGACGGGAGGAGAAGCGGGGAGCTGTTTTTT.

The V gene is TRBV19, the J gene TRBJ1-2, with 8 bases matching TRBD1. V lost 4 bases to trimming and J lost 1 base; unmatched junction nucleotides: 2. The V gene's germline CDR1 is LNHDA and CDR2 SQIVND (reference sequence). The CDR3 has 14 amino acids. This CDR3 is CASSTRGLNYGYTF. CDR3 in DNA: TGTGCCAGTAGTACCAGGGGGCTTAACTATGGCTACACCTTC.

Note on this clone: Distinct nucleotide sequences in the sample also encode this CDR3. The V call is TRBV5-1, the J call TRBJ1-1; D unclear. This CDR3 has 13 amino acids. Looked up from germline, CDR1 is SGHRS and CDR2 is YFSETQ. The V gene lost 2 bases and the J gene lost 1 base, with 6 bases spanning the gap. CDR3: CASSFGGNTEAFF. CDR3 nucleotide sequence: TGCGCCAGCAGCTTCGGCGGGAACACTGAAGCTTTCTTT.

V gene TRBV7-9 combines with J gene TRBJ1-4, with TRBD1 identical over 7 bases. The CDR3 is 16 residues long. Germline trimming cut 0 bases from V and 7 bases from J; bases unmatched to any gene: 8. Germline loops: CDR1 SEHNR, CDR2 FQNEAQ (reference sequence). The CDR3 nucleotides read TGTGCCAGCAGCTTAGCGGCAGGGGGTATTCGTGAAAAACTGTTTTTT. Its translation is CASSLAAGGIREKLFF. The whole variable domain, remainder taken from reference TRBV7-9 and TRBJ1-4, is DTGVSQNPRHKITKRGQNVTFRCDPISEHNRLYWYRQTLGQGPEFLTYFQNEAQLEKSRLLSDRFSAERPKGSFSTLEIQRTEQGDSAMYLCASSLAAGGIREKLFFGSGTQLSVL.

This clone was seen only once. In the same sample, other DNA sequences code for this CDR3. The chain combines TRBV12-3 or TRBV12-4 with TRBJ1-5; 7 nucleotides line up with TRBD1. V was pared by 5 bases and J by 4 bases, with 2 bases of the junction left unmatched. The CDR3 contains 13 residues. CDR3 residues: CASSPTGNQPQHF. In DNA, the CDR3 is TGTGCCAGCAGTCCGACAGGGAATCAGCCCCAGCATTTT.

The chain couples TRBV3-1 (or the pseudogene TRBV3-2) to TRBJ2-5, with a possible D match to TRBD1 (5 bases). Germline CDR1 reads LGHDT; CDR2 reads YNNKEL (reference sequence). This CDR3 is 15 amino acids long. Trimming shortened V by 6 bases and J by 2 bases, and 16 bases separated the two germline ends. CDR3 in amino acids: CASSLSDSFQETQYF. The CDR3 nucleotides read TGTGCCAGCAGTCTAAGCGACAGCTTTCAAGAGACCCAGTACTTC.

CDR3 sequence reads: CASSQVIYSRNSPLHF. DNA of the CDR3: TGCGCCAGCAGCCAAGTGATTTACAGTCGTAATTCACCCCTCCACTTT. The chain links TRBV4-1 to TRBJ1-6; D not certain. The CDR3 has 16 amino acids. V was clipped by 1 base and J by 6 bases, with 13 bases between them. Germline CDR1 is MGHRA and CDR2 is YSYEKL.